This T cell receptor (beta chain) was found in a study of control samples from healthy donors and cancer patients (dated by TCRdb to 2020 to 2021). The table lists this clone with a count of one. It has no known antigen specificity. Qualities for individual bases were not recorded, and no much larger clone is one base off. Trimming costs V 3 bases and J 7 bases, and their ends lie 18 bases apart. CDR1 and CDR2 are drawn from the germline V gene (reference sequence): GTSNPN, SVGIG. The cysteine opens and the phenylalanine closes a CDR3 of 14 amino acids. Here the CDR3 DNA is all that survives: 42 bases in frame from base 1. Receptor amplification or capture employed the immunoSEQ multiplex PCR assay. In TCRdb, the immuneACCESS table is reduced to in-frame sequences with V and J assigned. These tables do not hold every clone; where another copy was compared, an unresolved V gene accounts for under half, and the others remain unexplained. Present in this sample are roughly 100,000 clones, about 90% of which were seen just once. The ten largest clones add up to around 2.3% of the sample.

The clonotype comes from a woman aged 18-29 years in good health. The source material was blood. This sequence uses TRBV30 and TRBJ1-2, with the D gene too uncertain to name. Here is the DNA: TGTGCCTGGAGCCCCACTCCGCTTAAAGGTGGCTACACCTTC. It translates to CAWSPTPLKGGYTF. This CDR3, with the reference TRBV30 and TRBJ1-2 proteins standing in past its ends, gives the full variable domain SQTIHQWPATLVQPVGSPLSLECTVEGTSNPNLYWYRQAAGRGLQLLFYSVGIGQISSEVPQNLSASRPQDRQFILSSKKLLLSDSGFYLCAWSPTPLKGGYTFGSGTRLTVV.